Sequencing of this TCR beta chain was carried out in a study of blood T cells in healthy people across ages. Findings of the study overall: Researchers deemed the diversity estimates from one million T cells underestimates. PBMCs went unsorted, and a conclusive naive versus antigen-experienced comparison was therefore prevented.

Trimming took 3 bases from V and 1 from J, leaving 8 bases between them. The CDR3 extends over 14 amino acids. Germline-derived CDR1 and CDR2 are KGHDR and SFDVKD. Sample-barcoded 5' priming and a J-beta primer mix drove a second PCR of about 7 to 11 cycles. TCRdb reprocessed the 5' RACE reads with MiXCR, giving one entry per CDR3 protein. The sample shows 600,000 or so distinct CDR3 sequences, around 21% of them seen only once. This clonotype occurred a few times. Its specificity is not known. The V gene is TRBV24-1, the J gene TRBJ2-5; D gene uncertain. This TCR derives from a man in his sixties or seventies in good health. The specimen was blood. The CDR3 DNA sequence: TGTGCCACCAGTGATGATAACAGCCAAGAGACCCAGTACTTC. Translated: CATSDDNSQETQYF.